The 17 T cell receptor beta chains listed next were all sequenced from one sample in a study of CD8+ T cells in alopecia areata. It was cDNA, reverse transcribed from extracted RNA, that served as the sequencing template. Profiling relied on immunoSEQ multiplex PCR, and the TCRdb table lists in-frame clones only, not all of them. The data contain around 190,000 clones, 45% to 70% of them seen just once; the ten biggest clones take up 4.5% to 6%. The sample taken for sequencing was CD8+ T cells sorted from blood. These receptors were collected from a human donor in good health.

DNA for the CDR3: TGTGCCAGCAGCCCAACGGGTAGCTCCTACAATGAGCAGTTCTTC. It codes for CASSPTGSSYNEQFF. The rearrangement links TRBV11-2 to TRBJ2-1, with D uncertain. V shed 5 bases and J shed 0 bases, with 11 bases lying between them. CDR1 is SGHAT, CDR2 FQNNGV, per germline. The CDR3 covers 15 residues.

This clone was picked up a small number of times. V usage is TRBV7-9 and J usage is TRBJ1-5; 8 nucleotides line up with TRBD1. The CDR3 is made up of 13 amino acids. The germline CDR1 and CDR2 sequences are SEHNR and FQNEAQ (reference sequence). V lost 5 bases to trimming and J lost 4 bases; unmatched junction nucleotides: 1. CDR3 protein: CASSRTGNQPQHF. CDR3 DNA: TGTGCCAGCAGCCGGACAGGGAATCAGCCCCAGCATTTT.

This chain joins TRBV9 and TRBJ1-1; TRBD1 matches at 8 bases. Germline lookup yields CDR1 SGDLS and CDR2 YYNGEE. J lost 0 bases, V lost 3 bases, and 4 bases had no gene match. The length of the CDR3 is 15 residues. The chain's CDR3 is CASSDGTGLNTEAFF. In DNA, the CDR3 is TGTGCCAGCAGCGACGGGACAGGATTGAACACTGAAGCTTTCTTT.

The rearrangement uses TRBV13 and TRBJ2-1, with 7 bases identical to TRBD2. CDR3 length: 16 residues. Germline V gene sequence: CDR1 PRHDT, CDR2 FYEKMQ (reference sequence). V lost 3 bases to trimming and J lost 5 bases; unmatched junction nucleotides: 10. The CDR3 DNA reads as TGTGCCAGCAGCTTTCCTAGCGGCTACCCCAACAATGAGCAGTTCTTC. Translated, it gives CASSFPSGYPNNEQFF.

The chain is built from TRBV6-4 and TRBJ1-1; D is unresolved. The ends were cut back, 3 bases at V and 3 bases at J, with 8 bases in the middle. The CDR3 extends over 13 amino acids. The germline gives CDR1 MRHNA, CDR2 SNTAGT. CDR3 sequence (DNA): TGTGCCAGCAGTGAGGCAGGATACACTGAAGCTTTCTTT. Residues: CASSEAGYTEAFF.

This clone was seen a handful of times. Written as DNA, the CDR3 is TGTGCCAGCTGGACCACCTACAATGAGCAGTTCTTC. This encodes CASWTTYNEQFF. The rearrangement uses TRBV2 and TRBJ2-1; D unclear. Germline V CDR1 and CDR2: SNHLY, FYNNEI. The V gene lost 8 bases and the J gene lost 2 bases, with 7 bases spanning the gap. The CDR3 runs to 12 residues. The full variable domain, its missing parts supplied by reference TRBV2 and TRBJ2-1, is EPEVTQTPSHQVTQMGQEVILRCVPISNHLYFYWYRQILGQKVEFLVSFYNNEISEKSEIFDDQFSVERPDGSNFTLKIRSTKLEDSAMYFCASWTTYNEQFFGPGTRLTVL.

This clone was observed a single time. The chain recombines TRBV30 with TRBJ2-1, with D possibly matching TRBD1 (6 bases). The V and J ends lost 5 bases and 5 bases respectively, with 13 bases between them. CDR3 length: 13 amino acids. The germline V gene has CDR1 GTSNPN and CDR2 SVGIG (reference sequence). As DNA, the CDR3 is TGTGCCTGGGCGCAGGGGTCTAACAATGAGCAGTTCTTC. Translation gives CAWAQGSNNEQFF.

This clone turned up a few times. This chain uses TRBV19 with TRBJ2-1, with 8 bases aligning to TRBD2. The V and J ends lost 4 bases and 2 bases, in that order; junction bases with no gene match: 4. Germline lookup yields CDR1 LNHDA and CDR2 SQIVND (reference sequence). This CDR3 region has 15 residues. DNA for the CDR3: TGTGCCAGTAGTAACCGGGGGGGCACCTACAATGAGCAGTTCTTC. Translating gives CASSNRGGTYNEQFF.

This sequence joins TRBV5-1 and TRBJ1-1; D gene uncertain. CDR1 and CDR2 (germline): SGHRS, YFSETQ. This CDR3 region has 15 residues. V dropped 3 bases and J dropped 1 base, with 13 bases sitting between them. The CDR3 DNA follows: TGCGCCAGCAGCTCGTACGGGGAAGGGAACACTGAAGCTTTCTTT. It is translated as CASSSYGEGNTEAFF.

This chain connects TRBV27 to TRBJ2-7, with a tentative D call TRBD2 (5 bases). Trimming cost V 6 bases and J 2 bases, with 11 bases left between them. The V gene's germline CDR1 is MNHEY and CDR2 SMNVEV (reference sequence). The CDR3 contains 13 residues. The CDR3 DNA reads TGTGCCAGCAGCTACCCCGGGACCTACGAGCAGTACTTC. It codes for CASSYPGTYEQYF.

This chain links TRBV25-1 with TRBJ2-3; D is uncertain. Germline lookup yields CDR1 MGHDK and CDR2 SYGVNS. V lost 7 bases, J lost 8 bases, and 10 bases lay in between. This CDR3 has 11 residues. This CDR3 is CASISGATQYF. The CDR3 DNA reads as TGTGCCAGCATTTCCGGAGCTACGCAGTATTTT.

The chain couples TRBV11-2 to TRBJ2-7; D possibly corresponds to TRBD1 (6 bases). From germline, CDR1 is SGHAT and CDR2 FQNNGV. V lost 5 bases, J lost 7 bases, and 18 bases lay in between. The CDR3 loop spans 14 amino acids. The CDR3 region has the DNA TGTGCCAGCAGCCCCCCAACAGGGACGGGGGAGCAGTACTTC. As protein: CASSPPTGTGEQYF.

The V and J genes are TRBV18 and TRBJ2-7; TRBD1 matches at 11 bases. The CDR3 extends over 14 amino acids. V lost 7 bases and J lost 2; bases outside the gene matches: 4. Looked up from germline, CDR1 is KGHSH and CDR2 is LQKENI. This CDR3 is CASLPDRGPYEQYF. The DNA of the CDR3 is TGTGCCAGCTTGCCGGACAGGGGGCCCTACGAGCAGTACTTC. Supplemented by reference TRBV18 and TRBJ2-7, the full variable domain reads NAGVMQNPRHLVRRRGQEARLRCSPMKGHSHVYWYRQLPEEGLKFMVYLQKENIIDESGMPKERFSAEFPKEGPSILRIQQVVRGDSAAYFCASLPDRGPYEQYFGPGTRLTVT.

This clone was counted between two and nine times. The chain employs TRBV10-3 and TRBJ1-4; 9 bases line up with TRBD1. Per the germline V gene, CDR1 is ENHRY and CDR2 is SYGVKD. The junction had 2 bases not matched to a gene; V was cut back by 3 bases and J by 6 bases. This CDR3 has 14 residues. This CDR3 reads CAISERDRDEKLFF. The CDR3, as DNA: TGTGCCATCAGTGAAAGGGACAGGGATGAAAAACTGTTTTTT.

This chain uses TRBV15 with TRBJ2-7; D gene uncertain. Looked up from germline, CDR1 is LNHNV and CDR2 is YYDKDF (reference sequence). V was cut by 0 bases and J by 3 bases, with 9 bases left in between. The CDR3 has 14 amino acids. This CDR3 reads CATSRDRSDYEQYF. In DNA form, the CDR3 reads TGTGCCACCAGCAGAGACCGCTCTGACTACGAGCAGTACTTC. Drawing the rest from reference TRBV15 and TRBJ2-7, the complete variable domain is DAMVIQNPRYQVTQFGKPVTLSCSQTLNHNVMYWYQQKSSQAPKLLFHYYDKDFNNEADTPDNFQSRRPNTSFCFLDIRSPGLGDTAMYLCATSRDRSDYEQYFGPGTRLTVT.

The sample holds one count of this clone. The chain links TRBV7-9 to TRBJ2-7; D is unclear. The V gene lost 4 bases and the J gene lost 2 bases, with 6 bases spanning the gap. CDR3 length: 12 residues. In germline, CDR1 is SEHNR, CDR2 FQNEAQ (reference sequence). The CDR3 bases are TGTGCCAGCAGCTCTTTAACCTACGAGCAGTACTTC. It specifies CASSSLTYEQYF.

This chain uses TRBV4-1 with TRBJ1-2; 11 bases match TRBD1. The CDR3 loop spans 14 amino acids. Germline V gives CDR1 MGHRA, CDR2 YSYEKL. V gave up 4 bases and J gave up 4 bases; unmatched junction bases: 2. The CDR3, as DNA: TGCGCCAGCAGCCCGGGGACAGGGGGCTATGGCTACACCTTC. It specifies CASSPGTGGYGYTF.